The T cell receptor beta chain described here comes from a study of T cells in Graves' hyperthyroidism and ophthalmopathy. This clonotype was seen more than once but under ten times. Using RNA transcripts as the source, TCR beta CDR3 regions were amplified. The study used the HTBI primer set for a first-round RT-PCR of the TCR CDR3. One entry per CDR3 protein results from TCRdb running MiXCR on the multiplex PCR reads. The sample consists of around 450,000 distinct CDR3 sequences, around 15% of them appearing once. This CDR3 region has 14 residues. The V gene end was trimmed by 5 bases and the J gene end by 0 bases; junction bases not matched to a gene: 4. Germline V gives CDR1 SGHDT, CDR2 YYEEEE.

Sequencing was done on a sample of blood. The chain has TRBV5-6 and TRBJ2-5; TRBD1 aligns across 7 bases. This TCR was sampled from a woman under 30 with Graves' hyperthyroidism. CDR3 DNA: TGTGCCAGCAGGCAACAGGGGAACCAAGAGACCCAGTACTTC. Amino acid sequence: CASRQQGNQETQYF.